This T cell receptor (beta chain) was sequenced for a study of blood T cell repertoires in COVID-19 (dated by TCRdb to 2018 to 2021). Describing the broader study: Samples covering the acute and convalescent phases of COVID-19 were provided by collaborators in the United States, Italy and Spain. Sample metadata almost always included a de-identified subject ID, COVID-19 status, age in years and sex. The prospective study material was composed of cDNA or gDNA derived from T cells, B-cell-depleted T cells, or PBMCs. The dataset comprised deeply sampled blood TCRbeta repertoires from subjects exposed to, actively infected with, or recovered from COVID-19. The samples were drawn from two sources: the first 160 participants of the ongoing ImmuneRACE study, and some 1,300 subjects contributed by 6 global collaborators. Where HLA class I and class II types were available, the types were taken from metadata supplied by the sample provider, not from assay-based typing. The repertoires were made available in a free public database intended to serve as a resource for research on the immune response to SARS-CoV-2. Study-wide conclusions, independent of this receptor: Clinical and demographic metadata were provided uncurated, with the amount varying by source and participant.

From the cysteine through the phenylalanine, the CDR3 covers 14 amino acids. The retained sequence is limited to the CDR3, 42 bases, with the frame set at the first base. As encoded in the germline V gene (reference sequence), CDR1 is SEHNR while CDR2 is FQNEAQ. The V end gives up 2 bases and the J end 2 bases, leaving 2 bases in the junction not matched to a gene. In the prospective study, participants were roughly 18 to 100 years old, resided in 24 geographic areas of the United States, and were enrolled through a virtual design. To assign participants to cohorts, the prospective study relied on clinical history that participants themselves reported in a screening survey and a study questionnaire. Each participant in the prospective study had whole blood, serum and a nasopharyngeal or oropharyngeal swab collected by mobile phlebotomists. Over an approximately 2-month period, participants in the prospective study had the option of providing additional blood draws and questionnaires. Prospective study blood samples were shipped either frozen or at room temperature before DNA extraction.

TCRbeta CDR3 regions were amplified from genomic DNA using the immunoSEQ Assay, a bias-controlled multiplex PCR. Under the source paper's analysis protocol: Nucleated cell counts per sample were estimated from amplification of reference gene primers within the assay. To quantify the absolute abundance of each unique TCRbeta CDR3 rearrangement, sequence reads were collapsed and filtered. For each sample, productive Simpson clonality was calculated as the square root of Simpson's diversity index across productive rearrangements. TCRdb obtained this table from immuneACCESS and retained in-frame rearrangements with V and J assigned. These tables miss some clones; where compared with another copy, unresolved V genes account for less than half of the shortfall, and the remainder is unexplained. Clonal size and the V and J genes are those of that table, whereas D and trimming came from the DNA. Present in this sample are roughly 250,000 clones, about 85% of which were seen just once. The biggest ten clones account for about 6.9% of the sample.

Remarks on this clone: This receptor's antigen is unknown. No base quality values were provided; no much bigger clone lies one nucleotide off.

The specimen sequenced was PBMCs or T cells enriched from blood (not recorded which). The chain uses TRBV7-9 and TRBJ2-5, and 7 junctional nucleotides match TRBD1. This TCR was sampled from a woman in her 30s with acute COVID-19. The DNA sequence is TGTGCCAGCAGCTTATACAGGGGTCAAGAGACCCAGTACTTC. It translates to CASSLYRGQETQYF.